This T cell receptor (beta chain) came from a study of cytomegalovirus exposure and HLA in healthy donors. On the study more broadly: Among a few hundred genotyped donors, about 85% fell in the Caucasian-associated ancestry cluster.

Comment on this clone: The antigen is undetermined.

The ends were cut back, 10 bases at V and 2 bases at J, with 17 bases in the middle. This CDR3 is 15 amino acids long. Germline lookup yields CDR1 SGHAT and CDR2 FQDESV (reference sequence). 13 Jbeta primers and 60 Vbeta primers were used for the PCR. Clones were sequenced by immunoSEQ multiplex PCR, and TCRdb holds only the in-frame ones, with some missing. The sample yields some 140,000 clones, about three quarters seen once. Study conclusions and caveats: Rates of TCR association differed by HLA locus in a later analysis, with DRB1 highest and HLA-C lowest.

This clonotype was obtained from a female donor in good health and CMV-seropositive. V usage is TRBV11-1 and J usage is TRBJ2-2; D is perhaps TRBD2 (6 bases). The sequencing input was PBMCs. The CDR3 reads CATSPGVTNTGELFF. The CDR3 coding sequence is TGTGCCACCTCACCGGGGGTCACTAACACCGGGGAGCTGTTTTTT. The full variable domain, in which reference TRBV11-1 and TRBJ2-2 provide the parts outside the CDR3, is EAEVAQSPRYKITEKSQAVAFWCDPISGHATLYWYRQILGQGPELLVQFQDESVVDDSQLPKDRFSAERLKGVDSTLKIQPAELGDSAMYLCATSPGVTNTGELFFGEGSRLTVL.